A single sample is the source of the 11 T cell receptor beta chains below, sequenced in a study of shared clonotypes between healthy human individuals. Naive CD8 isolation took CD45RO-negative cells positively selected for CCR7 and excluded terminally differentiated effector memory CD45RA+ cells. Measured with immunoSEQ multiplex PCR; TCRdb has only the in-frame clones, and not every one. The sample carries 550,000 to 600,000 clones, roughly 98% recorded once. The sample consisted of naive CD8+ T cells sorted from blood. These receptors originate from a man aged 25 to 40 in good health.

The chain links TRBV29-1 to TRBJ1-1; 7 nucleotides line up with TRBD1. CDR1 SQVTM and CDR2 ANQGSEA come from the germline V gene. CDR3 length: 12 amino acids. V lost 3 bases to trimming and J lost 4 bases; unmatched junction nucleotides: 2. DNA of the CDR3: TGCAGCGTTGAGACAGGGTCCACTGAAGCTTTCTTT. It encodes CSVETGSTEAFF.

The J gene is TRBJ2-7, the V gene TRBV5-5; perhaps TRBD1 as D (6 bases). This CDR3 is built from 12 residues. CDR1 and CDR2 from the germline V gene are SGHKS and YYEKEE (reference sequence). With 4 bases removed from V and 2 bases from J, the gap between germline ends came to 7 bases. In DNA form, the CDR3 reads TGTGCCAGCAGCGGACAGACCTACGAGCAGTACTTC. It is translated as CASSGQTYEQYF.

The CDR3 here is CASTTEFGTSANNEQFF. DNA of the CDR3: TGTGCCAGCACCACCGAATTCGGGACTAGCGCGAACAATGAGCAGTTCTTC. V is TRBV21-1 and J is TRBJ2-1; the D call of TRBD2 is as the table states it, not checked on the DNA. TRBV21-1 is a known pseudogene. CDR3 length: 17 amino acids.

V is TRBV9 and J is TRBJ2-7; D may match TRBD1 or TRBD2 (7 bases each). From germline, CDR1 is SGDLS and CDR2 YYNGEE. The V end lost 3 bases, the J end lost 2 bases, and 12 bases lay between the germline ends. The CDR3 is 14 residues long. This CDR3 reads CASSATGRAYEQYF. CDR3 sequence (DNA): TGTGCCAGCAGCGCGACAGGGAGGGCCTACGAGCAGTACTTC. The full variable domain, its missing parts supplied by reference TRBV9 and TRBJ2-7, is DSGVTQTPKHLITATGQRVTLRCSPRSGDLSVYWYQQSLDQGLQFLIQYYNGEERAKGNILERFSAQQFPDLHSELNLSSLELGDSALYFCASSATGRAYEQYFGPGTRLTVT.

The sample holds a few counts of this clone. The CDR3 bases are TGTGCCACCACTAGCGGGACCTCCAATGAGCAGTTCTTC. Protein: CATTSGTSNEQFF. The chain links TRBV27 to TRBJ2-1, with TRBD2 matching 10 bases. V was clipped by 10 bases and J by 6 bases; unmatched bases: 6. Germline V gene lookup returns CDR1 MNHEY and CDR2 SMNVEV (reference sequence). The CDR3 totals 13 residues.

The chain is built from TRBV19 and TRBJ1-4; D might be TRBD1 (5 bases). The CDR3 is 14 residues long. Germline V gene lookup returns CDR1 LNHDA and CDR2 SQIVND (reference sequence). Trimming took 6 bases from V and 8 from J, leaving 16 bases between them. The CDR3, as DNA: TGTGCCAGTAGACCTCAGAGGACATCGGAAAAACTGTTTTTT. Encoded protein: CASRPQRTSEKLFF. The full variable domain, rest sourced from reference TRBV19 and TRBJ1-4, is DGGITQSPKYLFRKEGQNVTLSCEQNLNHDAMYWYRQDPGQGLRLIYYSQIVNDFQKGDIAEGYSVSREKKESFPLTVTSAQKNPTAFYLCASRPQRTSEKLFFGSGTQLSVL.

For this clone: The sample has other DNA sequences that encode this CDR3 too. This rearrangement joins TRBV30 to TRBJ2-7, with D possibly being TRBD1 (6 bases). CDR1 is GTSNPN, CDR2 SVGIG, per germline (reference sequence). The CDR3 totals 12 residues. V was trimmed by 2 bases and J by 4 bases, leaving 9 bases between them. CDR3 coding DNA: TGTGCCTGGAGTTCACAGGGATACGAGCAGTACTTC. Translated: CAWSSQGYEQYF.

The chain employs TRBV11-3 and TRBJ2-1; D is uncertain. The CDR3 covers 13 residues. Trimming took 1 base from V and 5 from J, leaving 6 bases between them. Germline values: CDR1 SGHNT, CDR2 YENEEA. The CDR3 DNA reads TGTGCCAGCAGCTTAGGGGGTGACAATGAGCAGTTCTTC. Encoded protein: CASSLGGDNEQFF.

J is TRBJ2-2 and V is TRBV7-6; perhaps TRBD2 as D (6 bases). Trimming left V 1 base short and J 1 base short, with 16 bases between. The CDR3 totals 18 residues. The germline gives CDR1 SGHVS, CDR2 FNYEAQ. The CDR3 coding sequence is TGTGCCAGCAGCTTAGGAACAGCGGGCGAGAAGAACACCGGGGAGCTGTTTTTT. It encodes CASSLGTAGEKNTGELFF.

This chain links TRBV6-6 with TRBJ1-4, with TRBD1 as a possible D gene (6 bases). The CDR3 consists of 14 residues. CDR1 and CDR2 from the germline V gene are MNHNY and SVGAGI (reference sequence). V shed 0 bases and J shed 8 bases, with 10 bases lying between them. DNA for the CDR3: TGTGCCAGCAGTTACTCAGGGGGGACGGAAAAACTGTTTTTT. Translating gives CASSYSGGTEKLFF.

The V gene is TRBV11-2, the J gene TRBJ1-2; 8 bases are shared with TRBD1. Germline V gene lookup returns CDR1 SGHAT and CDR2 FQNNGV. The CDR3 runs 15 residues. The trim removed 0 bases at V and 8 bases at J, leaving 8 bases unmatched. CDR3 sequence (DNA): TGTGCCAGCAGCTTAGACTTCGGGACAGGCGGAGGCTACACCTTC. Encoded protein: CASSLDFGTGGGYTF. Full variable domain (rest looked up from reference TRBV11-2 and TRBJ1-2): EAGVAQSPRYKIIEKRQSVAFWCNPISGHATLYWYQQILGQGPKLLIQFQNNGVVDDSQLPKDRFSAERLKGVDSTLKIQPAKLEDSAVYLCASSLDFGTGGGYTFGSGTRLTVV.